This TCR beta chain was documented in a study of cytomegalovirus exposure and HLA in healthy donors. In the study overall: Previous work identified roughly 110 million unique TCR beta sequences from approximately 190 million T cells.

The PCR used 60 Vbeta and 13 Jbeta primers. TCRdb's copy holds only in-frame clones and misses some; the assay was immunoSEQ multiplex PCR. The sample lists about 160,000 clones, about 88% occurring once. As regards this clone: Its antigen is unknown.

The study, taken as a whole, reports: The listing of roughly 160 TCR beta chains classed them as cytomegalovirus-associated. According to reports, the classifier identified cytomegalovirus status with high specificity and sensitivity.

This clonotype was sampled from a woman aged 18-29 years in good health and CMV-seronegative. The sample taken for sequencing was PBMCs.

This CDR3 reads CASSAATGVYEQYF. DNA for the CDR3: TGTGCCAGCAGCGCGGCGACTGGAGTCTACGAGCAGTACTTC. This sequence joins TRBV11-2 and TRBJ2-7; D remains unclear. The V gene's germline CDR1 is SGHAT and CDR2 FQNNGV. Trimming removed 5 bases at V and 3 bases at J, with 14 bases between. This CDR3 spans 14 amino acids.